What follows is one T cell receptor (beta chain) and its context. This specimen includes other DNA sequences encoding the same CDR3. The CDR3 runs 18 residues. Germline trimming cut 0 bases from V and 6 bases from J; bases unmatched to any gene: 13. CDR1 and CDR2 (germline): SGHRS, YFSETQ. These data belong to a study of cytomegalovirus exposure and HLA in healthy donors. Primers for the PCR totalled 60 Vbeta and 13 Jbeta. Using immunoSEQ multiplex PCR, the repertoire was profiled, and TCRdb retains in-frame clones only, with some absent. The sample includes roughly 150,000 clones, roughly 85% of them seen just once.

The sequencing sample was made of PBMCs. The rearrangement uses TRBV5-1 and TRBJ2-3; TRBD2 agrees at 10 bases. The sequence was obtained from a woman younger than 30 in good health and CMV-seronegative. CDR3 nucleotides: TGCGCCAGCAGCTTGGCCGGTGGAGCGGGAGGGGCAGGGGATACGCAGTATTTT. Translating it yields CASSLAGGAGGAGDTQYF. Drawing the rest from reference TRBV5-1 and TRBJ2-3, the complete variable domain is KAGVTQTPRYLIKTRGQQVTLSCSPISGHRSVSWYQQTPGQGLQFLFEYFSETQRNKGNFPGRFSGRQFSNSRSEMNVSTLELGDSALYLCASSLAGGAGGAGDTQYFGPGTRLTVL.